This paragraph reports one TCR beta chain. Its cognate antigen is unknown. This CDR3 comprises 11 residues. Germline CDR1 GTSNPN, CDR2 SVGIG (reference sequence). V was clipped by 2 bases and J by 5 bases, with 6 bases between them. This record comes from a study of T cell responses to AZD1222 COVID-19 vaccine. Study as a whole: The analysis combined second doses at about 4 or about 12 weeks.

Measured with immunoSEQ multiplex PCR; TCRdb has only the in-frame clones, and not every one. Of roughly 140,000 clones in the sample, around 90% were seen once. Study observations and caveats: Compared with day 0, the breadth and depth of the Spike-specific TCR repertoire rose significantly after two doses of AZD1222. Repertoire sampling occurred only after the peak T cell response. With dominance at 160-218 and 743-854, vaccine-associated CD4 TCRs spanned spike.

V gene TRBV30 combines with J gene TRBJ2-5; D uncertain. This receptor was obtained from an adult in good health. The sequenced sample was peripheral blood, obtained on day 0 of AZD1222 vaccination. CDR3 nucleotide sequence: TGTGCCTGGAGTAGCAGGGAGACCCAGTACTTC. Translating gives CAWSSRETQYF.